A single sample gave rise to the 13 T cell receptor beta chains below, sequenced in a study of blood T cell repertoires in COVID-19. This table comes from immunoSEQ multiplex PCR, and its TCRdb copy is limited to in-frame clones, with some not included. Altogether 140,000 to 150,000 clones are present, 80% to 90% being singletons, with the ten largest covering about 8%. Material: peripheral blood. Receptor source: a human donor with acute or convalescent COVID-19. The donor label of this sample is uncertain.

The CDR3 DNA is TGTGCCAGCAGCTTAGCTTTGGGCCCGGGCTACACCTTC. This gives the protein CASSLALGPGYTF. The chain is built from TRBV7-2 and TRBJ1-2; no clear D. The germline V and J ends were trimmed by 0 bases and 8 bases, with 10 bases remaining between them. The CDR3 spans 13 residues. The germline V gene has CDR1 SGHTA and CDR2 FQGNSA.

This clone was detected once. The chain has TRBV12-3 or TRBV12-4 and TRBJ1-1, with D possibly matching TRBD1 (5 bases). This CDR3 spans 13 amino acids. Deletions cut 3 bases from V and 8 bases from J, with 13 bases between. The CDR3 nucleotides are TGTGCCAGCAGTTTTTCGGGGGGTGAGGAAGCTTTCTTT. Its protein is CASSFSGGEEAFF.

V and J are TRBV24-1 and TRBJ1-2, with TRBD1 matching 9 bases. The CDR3 has 13 amino acids. Germline V CDR1 and CDR2: KGHDR, SFDVKD. The V and J ends lost 7 bases and 2 bases, in that order; junction bases with no gene match: 1. The CDR3 loop is CATSGQGNYGYTF. CDR3 in DNA: TGTGCCACCAGCGGACAGGGGAACTATGGCTACACCTTC.

In this sample, this clone turned up a few times. V is TRBV2 and J is TRBJ1-6, with 8 bases fitting TRBD1. With V trimmed by 5 bases and J by 9 bases, 6 bases remained unmatched. The germline gives CDR1 SNHLY, CDR2 FYNNEI. The CDR3 loop spans 14 amino acids. As DNA, the CDR3 is TGTGCCAGCAGTCGGACAGGGCGGGTTTCACCCCTCCACTTT. Residues: CASSRTGRVSPLHF.

The chain carries TRBV7-7 and TRBJ2-3; 9 bases agree with TRBD1. Trimming took 5 bases from V and 5 from J; bases not matched to a gene: 8. Germline CDR1 and CDR2: SSHAT and FNYEAQ (reference sequence). The CDR3 is 15 residues long. The CDR3 nucleotides read TGTGCCAGCAGCGGCGTGAGACAGGGGGAAGATACGCAGTATTTT. This encodes CASSGVRQGEDTQYF.

The V and J genes are TRBV6-4 and TRBJ1-1, with 8 bases fitting TRBD1. The CDR3 length is 15 residues. Trimming at V came to 5 bases and at J to 3 bases, leaving 8 bases not matched to a gene. Germline loops: CDR1 MRHNA, CDR2 SNTAGT. In nucleotides, the CDR3 is TGTGCCAGCAGTAGGGGTTCACAGGGGGACACTGAAGCTTTCTTT. Its translation: CASSRGSQGDTEAFF.

This clone was counted a few times. This chain uses TRBV6-5 with TRBJ1-1; D unresolved. V was clipped by 2 bases and J by 0 bases, with 7 bases between them. Germline values: CDR1 MNHEY, CDR2 SVGAGI. This CDR3 has 14 residues. Written as DNA, the CDR3 is TGTGCCAGCAGTTACGTCAGGATGAACACTGAAGCTTTCTTT. This gives the protein CASSYVRMNTEAFF.

This clone has only one observation. The rearrangement links TRBV7-9 to TRBJ1-2; 7 positions match TRBD1. This CDR3 is 13 amino acids long. The V segment lost 4 bases and the J segment 3 bases; nucleotides outside the gene matches: 2. Per the germline V gene, CDR1 is SEHNR and CDR2 is FQNEAQ (reference sequence). DNA for the CDR3: TGTGCCAGCAGCTCTGACAGGGACTATGGCTACACCTTC. This translates into CASSSDRDYGYTF.

The rearrangement links TRBV3-1 (or the pseudogene TRBV3-2) to TRBJ2-3, with TRBD2 as a possible D gene (7 bases). The germline CDR1 and CDR2 sequences are LGHDT and YNNKEL (reference sequence). V was cut by 0 bases and J by 2 bases, with 15 bases left in between. This CDR3 has 17 residues. As DNA, the CDR3 is TGTGCCAGCAGCCAAGATAAGAACGGGGGGCCCACAGATACGCAGTATTTT. Amino acid sequence: CASSQDKNGGPTDTQYF.

The chain joins TRBV10-2 to TRBJ2-7, with 7 nucleotides matching TRBD1. This CDR3 has 15 residues. From germline, CDR1 is WSHSY and CDR2 SAAADI. V gave up 2 bases and J gave up 3 bases; unmatched junction bases: 7. The CDR3, as DNA: TGCGCCAGCAGTGAGGCCCGACAGGGTGGCTACGAGCAGTACTTC. Its protein is CASSEARQGGYEQYF.

The V call is TRBV13, the J call TRBJ2-4, with D unclear. The CDR3 sequence is 12 residues long. The V end was cut by 1 base, the J end by 8 bases, with 6 bases between. The germline V gene encodes CDR1 PRHDT and CDR2 FYEKMQ (reference sequence). The CDR3 DNA follows: TGTGCCAGCAGCTTAGACAGTGACATTCAGTACTTC. It translates to CASSLDSDIQYF. Full variable domain (remainder filled in from reference TRBV13 and TRBJ2-4): AAGVIQSPRHLIKEKRETATLKCYPIPRHDTVYWYQQGPGQDPQFLISFYEKMQSDKGSIPDRFSAQQFSDYHSELNMSSLELGDSALYFCASSLDSDIQYFGAGTRLSVL.

The chain carries TRBV25-1 and TRBJ1-2; no definite D call. The CDR3 is 11 amino acids. CDR1 is MGHDK, CDR2 SYGVNS, per germline. Between the trimmed V and J ends, which lost 4 bases and 8 bases, there was a span of 8 bases. CDR3 in amino acids: CASSVDTGYTF. In DNA, the CDR3 is TGTGCCAGCAGTGTAGACACGGGCTACACCTTC.

The genes are TRBV30 and TRBJ2-7, with 7 nucleotides matching TRBD1. Germline CDR1 GTSNPN, CDR2 SVGIG (reference sequence). The junction had 4 bases not matched to a gene; V was cut back by 5 bases and J by 3 bases. The CDR3 contains 12 residues. The CDR3 spells CAWGDSGYEQYF. The CDR3 DNA reads TGTGCCTGGGGGGACAGCGGCTACGAGCAGTACTTC.